These 16 T cell receptor beta chains originate from one sample sequenced in a study of blood T cells in healthy people across ages. The second PCR ran about 6 to 12 cycles with a sample-barcoded 5' primer and J-beta primers. TCRdb re-derived calls from the 5' RACE reads in MiXCR, one entry per CDR3 protein. This table has about 780,000 distinct CDR3 sequences, 55% to 65% appearing once. Sequencing was performed on blood. These receptors came from a young man in good health.

V is TRBV27 and J is TRBJ2-7, with unresolved D. The J call is doubtful: the DNA matches TRBJ2-5 better. CDR3 size: 13 residues. In germline, CDR1 is MNHEY, CDR2 SMNVEV (reference sequence). Here the CDR3 reads CASSSARTETQYF. The CDR3 DNA reads as TGTGCCAGCAGTTCGGCCAGGACGGAGACCCAGTACTTC.

Ten or more counts support this clonotype. The chain is built from TRBV7-2 and TRBJ1-1; D remains unclear. The germline gives CDR1 SGHTA, CDR2 FQGNSA. CDR3 size: 14 residues. Deletions cut 6 bases from V and 1 base from J, with 12 bases between. The DNA for the CDR3 is TGTGCCAGCAGTTCGGACCGAGCGAACACTGAAGCTTTCTTT. It codes for CASSSDRANTEAFF.

The chain links TRBV5-1 to TRBJ2-5, with 7 positions matching TRBD1. The V gene end was trimmed by 3 bases and the J gene end by 5 bases; junction bases not matched to a gene: 7. This CDR3 region has 14 residues. CDR1 is SGHRS, CDR2 YFSETQ, per germline. CDR3 in amino acids: CASSSQGWDETQYF. The CDR3 bases are TGCGCCAGCAGCTCACAGGGGTGGGATGAGACCCAGTACTTC.

The chain links TRBV29-1 to TRBJ1-2, with D tentatively TRBD1 (6 bases). Germline lookup yields CDR1 SQVTM and CDR2 ANQGSEA. The CDR3 is 15 amino acids. V gave up 0 bases and J gave up 4 bases, with 15 bases separating them. CDR3 DNA sequence: TGCAGCGTTGAAGATCAGAGGAGGACAGCCTATGGCTACACCTTC. This encodes CSVEDQRRTAYGYTF.

The chain is built from TRBV7-9 and TRBJ2-7, with 10 bases fitting TRBD1. V was pared by 5 bases and J by 6 bases, with 7 bases of the junction left unmatched. The germline V gene has CDR1 SEHNR and CDR2 FQNEAQ (reference sequence). This CDR3 contains 14 residues. The chain's CDR3 is CASSPPGTGVEQYF. DNA for the CDR3: TGTGCCAGCAGCCCGCCCGGGACAGGGGTCGAGCAGTACTTC.

This rearrangement joins TRBV11-2 to TRBJ2-1; TRBD2 aligns across 12 bases. The germline CDR1 and CDR2 sequences are SGHAT and FQNNGV. V shed 3 bases and J 9 bases; nucleotides not matched to a gene: 9. The CDR3 is 16 residues long. DNA of the CDR3: TGTGCCAGCAGCTTTTCTAGCGGGGGGGCCTTGGGTGAGCAGTTCTTC. Amino acid sequence: CASSFSSGGALGEQFF.

This clonotype has just one count. This chain connects TRBV4-3 to TRBJ2-3; D is unclear. The CDR3 contains 13 residues. Per germline, CDR1 LGHNA and CDR2 YSLEER. The germline V and J ends were trimmed by 0 bases and 8 bases, with 9 bases remaining between them. The CDR3 sequence: CASSQEQWGTQYF. The CDR3 DNA is TGCGCCAGCAGCCAAGAGCAATGGGGTACGCAGTATTTT.

The chain couples TRBV20-1 to TRBJ1-1, with D perhaps matching TRBD1 (6 bases). The V gene's germline CDR1 is DFQATT and CDR2 SNEGSKA (reference sequence). Trimming left V 7 bases short and J 8 bases short, with 23 bases between. The CDR3 runs 14 residues. DNA of the CDR3: TGCAGTGAGGCCCGGCCAAACAGGGAAACCGAAGCTTTCTTT. Its protein is CSEARPNRETEAFF.

This clonotype was found once. The rearrangement links TRBV7-9 to TRBJ2-5; 9 bases agree with TRBD2. After removal of 7 bases from V and 4 bases from J, the junction contained 4 bases not matched to a gene. The length of the CDR3 is 13 residues. Germline V CDR1 and CDR2: SEHNR, FQNEAQ (reference sequence). CDR3 loop: CASIPTSGETQYF. The CDR3 bases are TGTGCCAGCATCCCGACTAGCGGAGAGACCCAGTACTTC.

In its sample, this clonotype was seen once. The rearrangement uses TRBV7-2 and TRBJ2-1; 7 bases match TRBD2. Germline values: CDR1 SGHTA, CDR2 FQGNSA. J gave up 4 bases and V 5 bases, and 8 bases lay outside the gene matches. This CDR3 contains 15 residues. Here the CDR3 reads CASSKSGTKYNEQFF. The CDR3 nucleotides read TGTGCCAGCAGCAAATCCGGGACTAAATACAATGAGCAGTTCTTC. The full variable domain, rest sourced from reference TRBV7-2 and TRBJ2-1, is GAGVSQSPSNKVTEKGKDVELRCDPISGHTALYWYRQSLGQGLEFLIYFQGNSAPDKSGLPSDRFSAERTGGSVSTLTIQRTQQEDSAVYLCASSKSGTKYNEQFFGPGTRLTVL.

The chain combines TRBV7-6 with TRBJ2-7, with unresolved D. Germline V gene lookup returns CDR1 SGHVS and CDR2 FNYEAQ. With 1 base removed from V and 2 bases from J, the gap between germline ends came to 12 bases. The CDR3 covers 15 residues. The DNA for the CDR3 is TGTGCCAGCAGCTTAGGGACGGATTCGACCTACGAGCAGTACTTC. This sequence encodes CASSLGTDSTYEQYF.

The chain recombines TRBV6-5 with TRBJ2-1, with TRBD2 identical over 8 bases. CDR3 length: 15 residues. J lost 3 bases, V lost 0 bases, and 1 base had no gene match. Germline V lookup: CDR1 MNHEY, CDR2 SVGAGI. In DNA, the CDR3 is TGTGCCAGCAGTTACTCCGGGGGGGACTACAATGAGCAGTTCTTC. Its translation: CASSYSGGDYNEQFF.

The chain combines TRBV12-3 or TRBV12-4 with TRBJ1-2; 8 positions agree with TRBD1. The CDR3 is 13 residues long. Germline trimming cut 5 bases from V and 3 bases from J; bases unmatched to any gene: 2. CDR3: CASSTGQDYGYTF. The CDR3 DNA reads as TGTGCCAGCAGTACGGGACAGGACTATGGCTACACCTTC.

This clonotype was seen just once. The chain joins TRBV6-1 to TRBJ2-1, with TRBD1 identical over 8 bases. The J call may be faulty, since TRBJ2-7 better matches the DNA end. CDR1 and CDR2 from the germline V gene are MNHNS and SASEGT. This CDR3 spans 14 amino acids. The CDR3 DNA reads TGTGCCACTGTCAGGGGGCGTAACTACAATGAGCAGTACTTC. This translates into CATVRGRNYNEQYF.

The chain joins TRBV11-2 to TRBJ1-5; 11 nucleotides line up with TRBD1. The V segment lost 5 bases and the J segment 6 bases; nucleotides outside the gene matches: 6. The CDR3 contains 15 residues. The V gene's germline CDR1 is SGHAT and CDR2 FQNNGV. The CDR3 DNA sequence: TGTGCCAGCAGCCCAGGGACAGGGGGGATTCAGCCCCAGCATTTT. Translated, it gives CASSPGTGGIQPQHF.

Written as DNA, the CDR3 is TGTGCCAGCAGTTACGGGCAGCAGGGCGTCCTGACTTTC. Translated: CASSYGQQGVLTF. The V gene is TRBV6-2 or TRBV6-3, the J gene TRBJ2-6; TRBD1 is a possible D gene (5 bases). Germline V gives CDR1 MNHEY, CDR2 SVGEGT. The CDR3 consists of 13 residues. The V gene lost 2 bases and the J gene lost 12 bases, with 11 bases spanning the gap.